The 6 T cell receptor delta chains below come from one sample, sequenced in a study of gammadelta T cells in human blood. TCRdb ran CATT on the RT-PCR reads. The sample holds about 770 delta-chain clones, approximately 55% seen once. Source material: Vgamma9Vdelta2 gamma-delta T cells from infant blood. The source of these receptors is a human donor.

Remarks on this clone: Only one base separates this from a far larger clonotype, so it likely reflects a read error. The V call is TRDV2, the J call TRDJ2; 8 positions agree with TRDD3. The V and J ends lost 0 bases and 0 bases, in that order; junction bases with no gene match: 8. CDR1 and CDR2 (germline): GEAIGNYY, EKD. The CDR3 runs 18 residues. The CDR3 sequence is CACDTVLGAIPLTAQLFF. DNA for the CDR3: TGTGCCTGTGACACCGTACTGGGGGCCATCCCTTTGACAGCACAACTCTTCTTT.

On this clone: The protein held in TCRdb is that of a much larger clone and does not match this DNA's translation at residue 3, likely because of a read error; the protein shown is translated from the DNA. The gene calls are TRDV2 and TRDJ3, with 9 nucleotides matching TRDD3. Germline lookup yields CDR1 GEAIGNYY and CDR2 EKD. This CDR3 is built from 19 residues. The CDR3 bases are TGTGCCAGTGACACCACAGGGGATACGAGCTCCTGGGACACCCGACAGATGTTTTTC. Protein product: CASDTTGDTSSWDTRQMFF.

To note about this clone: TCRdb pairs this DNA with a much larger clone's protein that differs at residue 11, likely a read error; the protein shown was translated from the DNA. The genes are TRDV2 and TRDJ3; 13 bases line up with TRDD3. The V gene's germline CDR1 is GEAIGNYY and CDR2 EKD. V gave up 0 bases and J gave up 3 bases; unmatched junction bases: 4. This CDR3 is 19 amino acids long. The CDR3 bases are TGTGCCTGTGACACCGTACTGGGGGATACGTGCTGGGACACCCGACAGATGTTTTTC. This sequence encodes CACDTVLGDTCWDTRQMFF.

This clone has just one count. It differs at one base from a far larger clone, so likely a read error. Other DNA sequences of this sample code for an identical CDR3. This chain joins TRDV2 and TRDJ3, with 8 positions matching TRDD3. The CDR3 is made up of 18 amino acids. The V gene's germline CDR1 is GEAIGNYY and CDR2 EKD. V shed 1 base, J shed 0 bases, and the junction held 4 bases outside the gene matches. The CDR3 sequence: CACDTGGSSSWDTRQMFF. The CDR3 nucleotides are TGTGCCTGTGACACTGGGGGATCGAGCTCCTGGGACACCCGACAGATGTTTTTC.

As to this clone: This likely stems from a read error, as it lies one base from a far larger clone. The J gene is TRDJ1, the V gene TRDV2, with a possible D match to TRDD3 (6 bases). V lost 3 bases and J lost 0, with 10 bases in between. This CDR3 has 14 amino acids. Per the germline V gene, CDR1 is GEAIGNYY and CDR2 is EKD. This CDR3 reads CACDPWGYTDKLIF. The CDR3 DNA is TGTGCCTGTGACCCCTGGGGATACACCGATAAACTCATCTTT.

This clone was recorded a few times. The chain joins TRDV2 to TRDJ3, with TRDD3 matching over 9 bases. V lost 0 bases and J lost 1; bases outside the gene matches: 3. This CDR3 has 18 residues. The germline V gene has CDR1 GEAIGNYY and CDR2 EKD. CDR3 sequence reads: CACDTLTGGSWDTRQMFF. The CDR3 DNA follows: TGTGCCTGTGACACCCTTACTGGGGGATCCTGGGACACCCGACAGATGTTTTTC.